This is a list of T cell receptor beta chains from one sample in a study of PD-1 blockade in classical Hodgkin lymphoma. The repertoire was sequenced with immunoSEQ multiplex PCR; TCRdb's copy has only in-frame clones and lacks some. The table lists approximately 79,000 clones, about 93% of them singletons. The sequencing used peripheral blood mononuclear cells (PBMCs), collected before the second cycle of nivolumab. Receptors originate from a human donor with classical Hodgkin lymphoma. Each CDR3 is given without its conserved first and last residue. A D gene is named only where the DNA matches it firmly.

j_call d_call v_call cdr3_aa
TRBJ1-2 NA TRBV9 ASSAEWRLGGYT
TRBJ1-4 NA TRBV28 ASRLGGTNEKLF
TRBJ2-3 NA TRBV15 ATAESGSRTDTQY
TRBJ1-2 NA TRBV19 ASSIDSLIGLNGYT
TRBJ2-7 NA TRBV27 ASSTRGDEQY
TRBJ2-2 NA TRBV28 ASRTGGEATGELF
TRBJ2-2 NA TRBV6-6 ASSYTGVSGELF
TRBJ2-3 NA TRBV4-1 ASSRLPSVTSTDTQY
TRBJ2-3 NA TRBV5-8 ASSLYGSTTDTQY
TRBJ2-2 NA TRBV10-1 ASSDQAYTGELF
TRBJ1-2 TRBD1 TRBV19 ASTLGGTGGNYGYT
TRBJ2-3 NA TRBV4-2 ASSQVGNWDTQY
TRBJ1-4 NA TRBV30 AWERAGGLF
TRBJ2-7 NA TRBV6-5 ASSYSGVGEQY
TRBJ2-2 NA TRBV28 ASSLYLHRENTGELF
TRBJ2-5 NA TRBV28 ASSLVGGEETQY
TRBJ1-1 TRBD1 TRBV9 ASSAGTGRGNTEAF
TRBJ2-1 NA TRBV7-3 ASSLGSEQF